This is a list of T cell receptor beta chains from one sample in a study of OX40 agonist ivuxolimab in advanced cancers. Only in-frame clones appear in the TCRdb table, and some are missing; sequencing was by immunoSEQ multiplex PCR. The table has roughly 48,000 clones, 70% to 85% seen once. The material was CD4+ or CD8+ T cells sorted from blood, obtained in a trial of the OX40 agonist ivuxolimab. The receptors here all came from an adult with an advanced solid tumor such as melanoma, head and neck, liver or kidney cancer. CDR3s include the opening cysteine and the closing phenylalanine or tryptophan. D genes are given only for firm matches. Clone size, where shown, is once, few, many, or a class for clones that have expanded.

D gene: .
clone size: .
J gene: TRBJ2-7
V gene: TRBV4-2
CDR3 protein: CASSQDWKSYEQYF
CDR3 DNA: TGTGCCAGCAGCCAAGATTGGAAATCCTACGAGCAGTACTTC

D gene: TRBD1
clone size: .
J gene: TRBJ1-5
V gene: TRBV27
CDR3 protein: CASSTTGNGNQPQHF
CDR3 DNA: TGTGCCAGCAGCACGACAGGGAATGGCAATCAGCCCCAGCATTTT

D gene: .
clone size: .
J gene: TRBJ2-6
V gene: TRBV9
CDR3 protein: CASSVVGGDVTSGANVLTF
CDR3 DNA: TGTGCCAGCAGCGTAGTTGGGGGAGACGTTACCTCTGGGGCCAACGTCCTGACTTTC

D gene: TRBD2
clone size: .
J gene: TRBJ2-1
V gene: TRBV7-3
CDR3 protein: CASSPAPRERGGRDEQFF
CDR3 DNA: TGTGCCAGCAGCCCAGCCCCTCGCGAGCGGGGGGGCCGTGATGAGCAGTTCTTC

D gene: .
clone size: .
J gene: TRBJ2-3
V gene: TRBV7-2
CDR3 protein: CASSLVGGVQWTDTQYF
CDR3 DNA: TGTGCCAGCAGCTTAGTTGGAGGGGTTCAGTGGACAGATACGCAGTATTTT

D gene: TRBD1
clone size: .
J gene: TRBJ2-7
V gene: TRBV11-2
CDR3 protein: CASSTDRGSSEQYF
CDR3 DNA: TGTGCCAGCAGCACTGACAGGGGCTCCTCCGAGCAGTACTTC

D gene: .
clone size: .
J gene: TRBJ2-1
V gene: TRBV5-1
CDR3 protein: CASSSNNNEQFF
CDR3 DNA: TGCGCCAGCAGCTCCAACAACAATGAGCAGTTCTTC

D gene: .
clone size: .
J gene: TRBJ2-5
V gene: TRBV9
CDR3 protein: CASSVLGSGTSETQYF
CDR3 DNA: TGTGCCAGCAGCGTATTAGGTTCAGGGACGTCGGAGACCCAGTACTTC

D gene: TRBD1
clone size: .
J gene: TRBJ2-6
V gene: TRBV9
CDR3 protein: CASSAPTGSSGANVLTF
CDR3 DNA: TGTGCCAGCAGCGCTCCGACAGGGAGCTCTGGGGCCAACGTCCTGACTTTC

D gene: .
clone size: .
J gene: TRBJ1-2
V gene: TRBV18
CDR3 protein: CASSQGDSAYGYTF
CDR3 DNA: TGTGCCAGCTCCCAGGGAGACAGTGCCTATGGCTACACCTTC

D gene: .
clone size: .
J gene: TRBJ2-3
V gene: TRBV5-4
CDR3 protein: CASSPPSDTQYF
CDR3 DNA: TGTGCCAGCAGCCCCCCTTCAGATACGCAGTATTTT

D gene: .
clone size: .
J gene: TRBJ1-1
V gene: TRBV7-9
CDR3 protein: CASSWRNTEAFF
CDR3 DNA: TGTGCCAGCAGCTGGCGGAACACTGAAGCTTTCTTT

D gene: TRBD1
clone size: .
J gene: TRBJ1-1
V gene: TRBV5-1
CDR3 protein: CASSLSGGTEAFF
CDR3 DNA: TGCGCCAGCAGCCTCTCAGGGGGCACTGAAGCTTTCTTT

D gene: .
clone size: .
J gene: TRBJ2-2
V gene: TRBV7-8
CDR3 protein: CASTERTENTGELFF
CDR3 DNA: TGTGCCAGCACCGAAAGAACAGAGAATACCGGGGAGCTGTTTTTT

D gene: .
clone size: .
J gene: TRBJ1-4
V gene: TRBV4-2
CDR3 protein: CASSQDARVSTNEKLFF
CDR3 DNA: TGTGCCAGCAGCCAAGATGCCAGGGTTTCAACTAATGAAAAACTGTTTTTT

D gene: .
clone size: .
J gene: TRBJ1-5
V gene: TRBV6-5
CDR3 protein: CASSGQIYSNQPQHF
CDR3 DNA: TGTGCCAGCAGTGGACAAATTTATAGCAATCAGCCCCAGCATTTT

D gene: TRBD1
clone size: .
J gene: TRBJ1-5
V gene: TRBV30
CDR3 protein: CAWSAGTGVPQHF
CDR3 DNA: TGTGCCTGGAGTGCCGGGACAGGGGTGCCCCAGCATTTT

D gene: TRBD1
clone size: .
J gene: TRBJ1-2
V gene: TRBV7-2
CDR3 protein: CASSPAGQGTTGYTF
CDR3 DNA: TGTGCCAGCAGCCCGGCGGGACAGGGGACCACTGGCTACACCTTC

D gene: .
clone size: few
J gene: TRBJ1-2
V gene: TRBV25-1
CDR3 protein: CASSEYSGDGYTF
CDR3 DNA: TGTGCCAGCAGTGAATATAGCGGTGATGGCTACACCTTC

D gene: .
clone size: .
J gene: TRBJ2-1
V gene: TRBV19
CDR3 protein: CASRQGGNERFF
CDR3 DNA: TGTGCCAGTAGGCAGGGCGGCAATGAGCGGTTCTTC

D gene: .
clone size: .
J gene: TRBJ1-6
V gene: TRBV7-2
CDR3 protein: CASSLGLNSPLHF
CDR3 DNA: TGTGCCAGCAGCTTAGGCCTTAATTCACCCCTCCACTTT

D gene: TRBD1
clone size: once
J gene: TRBJ2-7
V gene: TRBV5-1
CDR3 protein: CASSTGQGGEQYF
CDR3 DNA: TGCGCCAGCAGCACGGGACAGGGCGGCGAGCAGTACTTC

D gene: .
clone size: .
J gene: TRBJ2-6
V gene: TRBV4-2
CDR3 protein: CASSQDPGTGANVLTF
CDR3 DNA: TGTGCCAGCAGCCAAGACCCGGGGACTGGGGCCAACGTCCTGACTTTC

D gene: .
clone size: .
J gene: TRBJ2-3
V gene: TRBV21-1
CDR3 protein: CASSRGETGLASDTQYF
CDR3 DNA: TGTGCCAGCAGCCGGGGGGAAACGGGACTAGCGTCAGATACGCAGTATTTT

D gene: TRBD1
clone size: .
J gene: TRBJ1-1
V gene: TRBV2
CDR3 protein: CAGLTGAMNTEAFF
CDR3 DNA: TGTGCCGGCCTTACAGGGGCCATGAACACTGAAGCTTTCTTT

D gene: .
clone size: .
J gene: TRBJ2-2
V gene: TRBV19
CDR3 protein: CASSAISGTGELFF
CDR3 DNA: TGTGCCAGTAGTGCCATATCGGGGACCGGGGAGCTGTTTTTT

D gene: .
clone size: .
J gene: TRBJ2-3
V gene: TRBV7-2
CDR3 protein: CASTLKDTQYF
CDR3 DNA: TGTGCCAGCACCCTCAAAGATACGCAGTATTTT

D gene: .
clone size: .
J gene: TRBJ1-3
V gene: TRBV6-5
CDR3 protein: CASSYTTGTGNTIYF
CDR3 DNA: TGTGCCAGCAGTTACACTACAGGGACTGGAAACACCATATATTTT

D gene: .
clone size: .
J gene: TRBJ1-1
V gene: TRBV19
CDR3 protein: CASSIASGPAFF
CDR3 DNA: TGTGCCAGTAGTATAGCGTCGGGGCCAGCTTTCTTT

D gene: .
clone size: .
J gene: TRBJ2-3
V gene: TRBV6-5
CDR3 protein: CASSYGRTDTQYF
CDR3 DNA: TGTGCCAGCAGTTACGGTAGAACCGATACGCAGTATTTT

D gene: TRBD2
clone size: once
J gene: TRBJ2-1
V gene: TRBV7-3
CDR3 protein: CASSLKSGGYNEQFF
CDR3 DNA: TGTGCCAGCAGCTTAAAAAGCGGGGGGTACAATGAGCAGTTCTTC

D gene: .
clone size: few
J gene: TRBJ2-3
V gene: TRBV7-2
CDR3 protein: CASSPNLGTDTQYF
CDR3 DNA: TGTGCCAGCAGCCCGAATCTGGGGACAGATACGCAGTATTTT

D gene: TRBD2
clone size: .
J gene: TRBJ2-5
V gene: TRBV5-1
CDR3 protein: CASSHTSGFQETQYF
CDR3 DNA: TGCGCCAGCAGCCACACTAGCGGGTTCCAAGAGACCCAGTACTTC

D gene: TRBD2
clone size: .
J gene: TRBJ2-7
V gene: TRBV12-5
CDR3 protein: CASGLVLGGLAGDRGHEQYF
CDR3 DNA: TGTGCTAGTGGTTTGGTACTGGGTGGGTTAGCGGGAGATCGGGGGCACGAGCAGTACTTC

D gene: TRBD1
clone size: .
J gene: TRBJ2-2
V gene: TRBV7-6
CDR3 protein: CASSFDRGYTGELFF
CDR3 DNA: TGTGCCAGCAGCTTTGACAGGGGATACACCGGGGAGCTGTTTTTT

D gene: .
clone size: .
J gene: TRBJ2-1
V gene: TRBV12-5
CDR3 protein: CASGLEDEQFF
CDR3 DNA: TGTGCTAGTGGCTTAGAAGATGAGCAGTTCTTC